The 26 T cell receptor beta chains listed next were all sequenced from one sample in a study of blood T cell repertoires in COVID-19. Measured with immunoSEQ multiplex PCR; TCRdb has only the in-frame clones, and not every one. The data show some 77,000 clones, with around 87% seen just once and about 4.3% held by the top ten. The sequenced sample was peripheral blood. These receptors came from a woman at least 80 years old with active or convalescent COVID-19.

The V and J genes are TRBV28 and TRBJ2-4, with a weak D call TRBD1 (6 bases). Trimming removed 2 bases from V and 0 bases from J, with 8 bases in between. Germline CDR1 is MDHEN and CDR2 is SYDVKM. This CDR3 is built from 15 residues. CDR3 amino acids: CASSLGGRAKNIQYF. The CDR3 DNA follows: TGTGCCAGCAGTTTAGGGGGCAGAGCCAAAAACATTCAGTACTTC.

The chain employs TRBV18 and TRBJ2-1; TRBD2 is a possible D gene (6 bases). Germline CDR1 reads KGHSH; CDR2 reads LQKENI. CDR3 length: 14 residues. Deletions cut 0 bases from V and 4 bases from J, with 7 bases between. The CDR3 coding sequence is TGTGCCAGCTCACCACCGGAGGGGTACAATGAGCAGTTCTTC. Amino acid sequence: CASSPPEGYNEQFF.

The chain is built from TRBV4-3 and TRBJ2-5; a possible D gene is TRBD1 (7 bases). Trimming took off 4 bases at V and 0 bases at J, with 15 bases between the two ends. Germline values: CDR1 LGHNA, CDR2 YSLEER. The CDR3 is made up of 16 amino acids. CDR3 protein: CASSPRGGGYQETQYF. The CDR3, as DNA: TGCGCCAGCAGCCCCCGCGGAGGGGGCTACCAAGAGACCCAGTACTTC.

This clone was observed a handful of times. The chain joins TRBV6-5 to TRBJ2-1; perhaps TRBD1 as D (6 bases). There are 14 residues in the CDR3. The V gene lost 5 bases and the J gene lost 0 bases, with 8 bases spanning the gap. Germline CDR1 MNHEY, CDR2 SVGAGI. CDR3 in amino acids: CASSLDSSYNEQFF. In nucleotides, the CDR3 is TGTGCCAGCAGTCTGGACAGCTCCTACAATGAGCAGTTCTTC.

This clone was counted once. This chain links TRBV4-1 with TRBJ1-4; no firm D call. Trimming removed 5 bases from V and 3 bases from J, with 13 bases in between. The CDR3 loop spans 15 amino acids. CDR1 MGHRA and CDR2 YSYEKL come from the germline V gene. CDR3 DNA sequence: TGCGCCAGCAGCTTGAATCCCGGAGCTAATGAAAAACTGTTTTTT. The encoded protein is CASSLNPGANEKLFF.

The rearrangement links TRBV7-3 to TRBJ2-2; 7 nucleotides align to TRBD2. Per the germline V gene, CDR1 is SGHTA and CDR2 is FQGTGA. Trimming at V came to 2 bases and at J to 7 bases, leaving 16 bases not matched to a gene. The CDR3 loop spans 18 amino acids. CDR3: CASSLLAVPGGWGGELFF. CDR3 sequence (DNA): TGTGCCAGCAGCTTATTAGCCGTTCCGGGAGGCTGGGGCGGGGAGCTGTTTTTT. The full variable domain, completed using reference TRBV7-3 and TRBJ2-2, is GAGVSQTPSNKVTEKGKYVELRCDPISGHTALYWYRQSLGQGPEFLIYFQGTGAADDSGLPNDRFFAVRPEGSVSTLKIQRTERGDSAVYLCASSLLAVPGGWGGELFFGEGSRLTVL.

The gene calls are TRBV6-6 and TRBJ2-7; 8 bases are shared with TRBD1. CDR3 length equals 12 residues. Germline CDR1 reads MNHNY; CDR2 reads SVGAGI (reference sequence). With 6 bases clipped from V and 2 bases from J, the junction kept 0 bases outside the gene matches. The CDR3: CASRDRAYEQYF. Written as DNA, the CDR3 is TGTGCCAGCAGGGACAGGGCCTACGAGCAGTACTTC.

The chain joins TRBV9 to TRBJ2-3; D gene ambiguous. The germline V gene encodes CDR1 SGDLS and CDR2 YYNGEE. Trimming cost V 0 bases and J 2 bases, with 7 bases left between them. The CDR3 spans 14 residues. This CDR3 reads CASSVDTSTDTQYF. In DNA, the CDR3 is TGTGCCAGCAGCGTAGACACGTCCACAGATACGCAGTATTTT. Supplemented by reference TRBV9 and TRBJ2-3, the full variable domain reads DSGVTQTPKHLITATGQRVTLRCSPRSGDLSVYWYQQSLDQGLQFLIQYYNGEERAKGNILERFSAQQFPDLHSELNLSSLELGDSALYFCASSVDTSTDTQYFGPGTRLTVL.

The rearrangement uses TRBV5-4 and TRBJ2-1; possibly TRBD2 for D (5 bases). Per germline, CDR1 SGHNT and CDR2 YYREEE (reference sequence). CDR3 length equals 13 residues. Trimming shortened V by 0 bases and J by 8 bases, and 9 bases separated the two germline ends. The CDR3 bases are TGTGCCAGCAGCTTGGGAGGGTCCGATGAGCAGTTCTTC. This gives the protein CASSLGGSDEQFF.

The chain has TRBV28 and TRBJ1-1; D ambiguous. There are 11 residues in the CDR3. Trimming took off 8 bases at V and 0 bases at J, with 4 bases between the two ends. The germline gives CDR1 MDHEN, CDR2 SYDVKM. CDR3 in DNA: TGTGCCAGCGCGTTGAACACTGAAGCTTTCTTT. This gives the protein CASALNTEAFF.

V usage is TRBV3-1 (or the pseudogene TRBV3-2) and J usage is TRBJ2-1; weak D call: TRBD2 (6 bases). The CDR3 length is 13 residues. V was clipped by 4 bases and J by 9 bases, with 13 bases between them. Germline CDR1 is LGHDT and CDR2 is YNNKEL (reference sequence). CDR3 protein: CASSLVGSVEQFF. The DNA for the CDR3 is TGTGCCAGCAGCCTCGTCGGGAGCGTTGAGCAGTTCTTC.

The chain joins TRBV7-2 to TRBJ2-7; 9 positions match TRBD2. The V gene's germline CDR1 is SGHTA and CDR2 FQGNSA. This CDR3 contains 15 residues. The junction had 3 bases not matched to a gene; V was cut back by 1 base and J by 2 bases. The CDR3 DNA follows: TGTGCCAGCAGCTTAGGGCCTAGCGGGACCTACGAGCAGTACTTC. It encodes CASSLGPSGTYEQYF.

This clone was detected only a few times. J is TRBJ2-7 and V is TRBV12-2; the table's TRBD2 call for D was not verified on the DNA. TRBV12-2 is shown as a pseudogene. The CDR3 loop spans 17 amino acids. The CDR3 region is CASRLPRTSGSSYEQYF. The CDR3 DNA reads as TGTGCAAGTCGCTTACCCCGGACTAGCGGGAGTAGTTACGAGCAGTACTTC.

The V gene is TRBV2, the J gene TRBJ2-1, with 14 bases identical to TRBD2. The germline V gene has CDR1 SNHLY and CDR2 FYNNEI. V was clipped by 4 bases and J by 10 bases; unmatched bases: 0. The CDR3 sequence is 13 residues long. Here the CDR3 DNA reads TGTGCCAGCAGTGGACTAGCGGGAGGGGAGCAGTTCTTC. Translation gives CASSGLAGGEQFF.

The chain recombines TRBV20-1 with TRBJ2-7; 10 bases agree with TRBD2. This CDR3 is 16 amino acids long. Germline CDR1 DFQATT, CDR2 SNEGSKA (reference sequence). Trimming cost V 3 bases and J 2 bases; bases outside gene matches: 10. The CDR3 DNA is TGCAGTGCTAGTACCTCAAGGACTAGCGGTACCTACGAGCAGTACTTC. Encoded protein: CSASTSRTSGTYEQYF.

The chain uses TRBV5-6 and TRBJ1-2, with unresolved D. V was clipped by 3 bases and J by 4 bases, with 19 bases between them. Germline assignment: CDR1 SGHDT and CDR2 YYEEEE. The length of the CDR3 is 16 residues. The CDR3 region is CASSSRILLAGYGYTF. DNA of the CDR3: TGTGCCAGCAGCTCCCGCATACTACTAGCGGGCTATGGCTACACCTTC.

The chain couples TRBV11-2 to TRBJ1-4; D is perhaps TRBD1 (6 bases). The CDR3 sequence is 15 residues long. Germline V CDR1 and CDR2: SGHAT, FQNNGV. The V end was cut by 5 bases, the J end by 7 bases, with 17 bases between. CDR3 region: CASSQTGGLGEKLFF. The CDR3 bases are TGTGCCAGCAGCCAGACGGGGGGCCTAGGTGAAAAACTGTTTTTT. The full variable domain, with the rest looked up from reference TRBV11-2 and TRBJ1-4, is EAGVAQSPRYKIIEKRQSVAFWCNPISGHATLYWYQQILGQGPKLLIQFQNNGVVDDSQLPKDRFSAERLKGVDSTLKIQPAKLEDSAVYLCASSQTGGLGEKLFFGSGTQLSVL.

The CDR3 nucleotides are TGTGCCACCAGCAGAGATGAGGGGAACACTGAAGCTTTCTTT. Translated, it gives CATSRDEGNTEAFF. V usage is TRBV15 and J usage is TRBJ1-1, with D unclear. V lost 0 bases to trimming and J lost 1 base, with 6 bases between them. This CDR3 contains 14 residues. Germline-derived CDR1 and CDR2 are LNHNV and YYDKDF (reference sequence).

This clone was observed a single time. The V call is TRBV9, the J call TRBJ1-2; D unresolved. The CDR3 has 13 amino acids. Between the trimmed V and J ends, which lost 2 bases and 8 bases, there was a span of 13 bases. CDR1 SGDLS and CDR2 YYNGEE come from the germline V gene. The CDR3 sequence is CASSVQTSGGYTF. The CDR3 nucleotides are TGTGCCAGCAGCGTCCAAACCTCCGGGGGCTACACCTTC.

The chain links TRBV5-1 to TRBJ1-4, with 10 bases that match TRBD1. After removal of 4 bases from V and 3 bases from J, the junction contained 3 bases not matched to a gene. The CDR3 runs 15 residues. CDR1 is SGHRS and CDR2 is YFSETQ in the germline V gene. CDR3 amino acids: CASSPGTGANEKLFF. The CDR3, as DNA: TGCGCCAGCAGCCCAGGGACAGGGGCTAATGAAAAACTGTTTTTT.

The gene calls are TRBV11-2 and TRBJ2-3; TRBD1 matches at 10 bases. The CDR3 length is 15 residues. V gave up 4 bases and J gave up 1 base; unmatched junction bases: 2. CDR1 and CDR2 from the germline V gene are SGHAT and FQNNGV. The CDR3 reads CASSWDRGGTDTQYF. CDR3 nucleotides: TGTGCCAGCAGCTGGGACAGGGGAGGCACAGATACGCAGTATTTT.

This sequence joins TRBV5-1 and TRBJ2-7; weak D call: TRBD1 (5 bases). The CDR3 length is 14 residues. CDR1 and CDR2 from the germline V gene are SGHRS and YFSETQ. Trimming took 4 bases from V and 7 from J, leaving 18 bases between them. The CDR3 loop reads CASSPDTGREEQYF. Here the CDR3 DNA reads TGCGCCAGCAGCCCGGACACCGGCAGGGAAGAGCAGTACTTC.

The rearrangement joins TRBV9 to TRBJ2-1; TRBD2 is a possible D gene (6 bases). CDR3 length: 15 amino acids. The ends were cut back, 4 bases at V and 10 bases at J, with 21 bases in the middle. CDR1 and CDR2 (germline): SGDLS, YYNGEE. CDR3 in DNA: TGTGCCAGCAGCCCAGGCCCGGGAGATCAAGGGGAGCAGTTCTTC. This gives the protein CASSPGPGDQGEQFF.

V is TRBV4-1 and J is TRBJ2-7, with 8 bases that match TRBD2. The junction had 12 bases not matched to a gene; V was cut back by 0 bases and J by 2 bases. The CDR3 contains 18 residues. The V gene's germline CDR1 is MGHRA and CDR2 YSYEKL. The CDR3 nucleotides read TGCGCCAGCAGCCAAGAACCCGGACTAGCTAACACTCCCTACGAGCAGTACTTC. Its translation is CASSQEPGLANTPYEQYF.

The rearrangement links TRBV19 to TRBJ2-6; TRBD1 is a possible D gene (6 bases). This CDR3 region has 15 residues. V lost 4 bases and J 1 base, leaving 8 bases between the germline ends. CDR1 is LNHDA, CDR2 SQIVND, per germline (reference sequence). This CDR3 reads CASSKRGSGANVLTF. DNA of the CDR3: TGTGCCAGTAGTAAGAGGGGGTCTGGGGCCAACGTCCTGACTTTC.

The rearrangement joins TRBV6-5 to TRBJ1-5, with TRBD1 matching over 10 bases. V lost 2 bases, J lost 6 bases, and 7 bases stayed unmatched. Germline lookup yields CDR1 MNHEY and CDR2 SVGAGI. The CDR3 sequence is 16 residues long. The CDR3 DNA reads TGTGCCAGCAGTTACCCCCGACAGGGGGCTGGTCAGCCCCAGCATTTT. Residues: CASSYPRQGAGQPQHF.